This T cell receptor beta chain stems from a study of control samples from healthy donors and cancer patients. Assay: immunoSEQ multiplex PCR; the TCRdb copy retains only in-frame clones and omits some. The sample lists roughly 30,000 clones, 87% occurring once. Trimming pared 5 bases from V and 3 bases from J, leaving 12 bases between. The CDR3 covers 14 residues. The germline gives CDR1 LNHDA, CDR2 SQIVND (reference sequence). J is TRBJ2-3 and V is TRBV19; D possibly corresponds to TRBD1 (5 bases). This receptor was identified in a female donor with melanoma. Sequenced material: formalin-fixed, paraffin-embedded tissue. The chain's CDR3 is CASSWGLVTDTQYF. Here the CDR3 DNA reads TGTGCCAGTAGTTGGGGCCTGGTGACAGATACGCAGTATTTT.